This is a list of T cell receptor beta chains from one sample in a study of blood T cell repertoires in COVID-19. The data were produced by immunoSEQ multiplex PCR, yet TCRdb's version contains in-frame clones alone and is incomplete. The repertoire includes approximately 200,000 clones, around 81% of them detected once, and about 2.9% sits in the top ten. The sample taken for sequencing was peripheral blood. The receptor set was obtained from a woman aged 30 to 39 who had recovered from COVID-19. CDR3s include the opening cysteine and the closing phenylalanine or tryptophan. D genes are given only for firm matches. The size entry is marked missing in some rows and otherwise reads once, few, many or a size class.

TRBV28	TRBD1	-	TRBJ1-4	CASRTGGGPNEKLFF	TGTGCCAGCCGTACAGGGGGGGGACCTAATGAAAAACTGTTTTTT
TRBV11-2	-	-	TRBJ2-7	CASSQGLVSSYEQYF	TGTGCCAGCAGCCAGGGACTCGTGAGCTCCTACGAGCAGTACTTC
TRBV7-2	-	-	TRBJ2-7	CASSLPGEHSYEQYF	TGTGCCAGCAGCTTACCGGGAGAGCACTCCTACGAGCAGTACTTC
TRBV9	-	-	TRBJ2-2	CASRAGNTGELFF	TGTGCCAGCAGAGCAGGGAACACCGGGGAGCTGTTTTTT
TRBV27	TRBD2	once	TRBJ2-1	CASSRVTSGGHNEQFF	TGTGCCAGCAGTCGCGTCACTAGCGGAGGCCACAATGAGCAGTTCTTC
TRBV24-1	TRBD1	-	TRBJ2-7	CATSAQGATVPEQYF	TGTGCCACCAGTGCACAGGGGGCGACAGTACCCGAGCAGTACTTC
TRBV7-3	TRBD2	-	TRBJ2-3	CASSRASGLGDTQYF	TGTGCCAGCAGCCGAGCTAGCGGGCTGGGAGATACGCAGTATTTT
TRBV7-3	-	-	TRBJ2-1	CASSLVANNEQFF	TGTGCCAGCAGCTTAGTAGCGAACAATGAGCAGTTCTTC
TRBV27	TRBD2	-	TRBJ2-3	CASRLAGGTDTQYF	TGTGCCAGCAGGCTAGCGGGAGGCACAGATACGCAGTATTTT
TRBV2	TRBD2	-	TRBJ2-7	CASSEWAAGGGEQYF	TGTGCCAGCAGTGAATGGGCAGCGGGAGGGGGCGAGCAGTACTTC
TRBV28	TRBD1	-	TRBJ1-2	CASTLRQGRVYGYTF	TGTGCCAGCACTTTACGACAGGGCAGAGTCTATGGCTACACCTTC
TRBV3-1/TRBV3-2	TRBD2	-	TRBJ2-7	CASSPNPGASGAYEQYF	TGTGCCAGCAGCCCTAACCCCGGGGCTAGCGGAGCCTACGAGCAGTACTTC
TRBV19	-	-	TRBJ1-1	CASTGYATEAFF	TGTGCCAGTACAGGGTACGCCACTGAAGCTTTCTTT
TRBV5-4	TRBD2	-	TRBJ2-1	CASSRGLAGLYNEQFF	TGTGCCAGCAGCCGGGGACTAGCGGGACTATACAATGAGCAGTTCTTC
TRBV7-3	-	many	TRBJ2-6	CASSPRAGANVLTF	TGTGCCAGCAGCCCCCGGGCTGGGGCCAACGTCCTGACTTTC
TRBV28	-	once	TRBJ1-2	CASSLSLSRGRGYTF	TGTGCCAGCAGTTTATCCCTCAGCAGGGGTCGGGGCTACACCTTC
TRBV12-5	TRBD2	-	TRBJ2-7	CASGLVVTGGLRYEQYF	TGTGCTAGTGGTTTGGTAGTAACGGGAGGCCTCCGCTACGAGCAGTACTTC
TRBV27	-	-	TRBJ2-1	CASSRDSYNEQFF	TGTGCCAGCAGTCGAGACTCGTACAATGAGCAGTTCTTC
TRBV27	-	-	TRBJ2-3	CATTSTDTQYF	TGTGCCACCACTAGCACAGATACGCAGTATTTT
TRBV6-6	-	-	TRBJ1-4	CASRQEATNEKLFF	TGTGCCAGCAGACAGGAAGCAACTAATGAAAAACTGTTTTTT
TRBV6-5	TRBD2	-	TRBJ2-1	CASSSRTSGINEQFF	TGTGCCAGCAGTTCCCGGACTAGCGGGATCAATGAGCAGTTCTTC
TRBV6-5	TRBD2	once	TRBJ2-1	CASSSTSGANEQFF	TGTGCCAGCAGTTCGACTAGCGGGGCCAATGAGCAGTTCTTC
TRBV28	-	-	TRBJ2-7	CASSVRGARYEQYF	TGTGCCAGCAGTGTTCGGGGGGCGCGCTACGAGCAGTACTTC
TRBV28	TRBD2	-	TRBJ2-3	CASSPIAGGRADTQYF	TGTGCCAGCAGTCCTATAGCGGGAGGGAGGGCAGATACGCAGTATTTT
TRBV12-3/TRBV12-4	TRBD1	-	TRBJ1-2	CASSWGQGGGYTF	TGTGCCAGCAGCTGGGGACAGGGTGGAGGCTACACCTTC
TRBV9	-	-	TRBJ2-5	CASSPRRDQETQYF	TGTGCCAGCAGCCCCCGCAGGGACCAAGAGACCCAGTACTTC
TRBV12-5	-	-	TRBJ2-4	CASPQSYIIVNIQYF	TGTGCTAGTCCCCAAAGTTACATCATCGTTAACATTCAGTACTTC
TRBV6-5	TRBD1	-	TRBJ2-2	CASSRTGGLTGELFF	TGTGCCAGCAGTAGGACAGGGGGCCTCACCGGGGAGCTGTTTTTT
TRBV5-1	TRBD2	-	TRBJ2-1	CASSLGAGRAVGNEQFF	TGCGCCAGCAGCTTGGGCGCGGGGAGGGCCGTGGGTAATGAGCAGTTCTTC
TRBV9	TRBD1	-	TRBJ2-7	CASSVGLGQETYEQYF	TGTGCCAGCAGCGTAGGTCTGGGACAGGAGACCTACGAGCAGTACTTC
TRBV20-1	-	-	TRBJ1-6	CSASGGEESPLHF	TGCAGTGCTAGTGGGGGAGAGGAATCACCCCTCCACTTT
TRBV27	-	once	TRBJ2-2	CASSLTLLAELFF	TGTGCCAGCAGTTTGACGCTCCTAGCGGAGCTGTTTTTT
TRBV5-5	-	-	TRBJ2-1	CASSLGRSNEQFF	TGTGCCAGCAGCTTGGGGAGGAGCAATGAGCAGTTCTTC
TRBV13	TRBD1	once	TRBJ1-1	CASSGDRGRGGEAFF	TGTGCCAGCAGCGGAGACAGGGGGCGCGGTGGTGAAGCTTTCTTT
TRBV27	-	-	TRBJ1-2	CASSFRGEDGYTF	TGTGCCAGCAGTTTTCGGGGGGAAGATGGCTACACCTTC
TRBV19	-	-	TRBJ2-1	CASSIVGGGYNEQFF	TGTGCCAGTAGTATTGTGGGCGGAGGTTACAATGAGCAGTTCTTC
TRBV28	-	-	TRBJ1-3	CASIGGEAASGNTIYF	TGTGCCAGCATAGGGGGGGAAGCGGCCTCTGGAAACACCATATATTTT